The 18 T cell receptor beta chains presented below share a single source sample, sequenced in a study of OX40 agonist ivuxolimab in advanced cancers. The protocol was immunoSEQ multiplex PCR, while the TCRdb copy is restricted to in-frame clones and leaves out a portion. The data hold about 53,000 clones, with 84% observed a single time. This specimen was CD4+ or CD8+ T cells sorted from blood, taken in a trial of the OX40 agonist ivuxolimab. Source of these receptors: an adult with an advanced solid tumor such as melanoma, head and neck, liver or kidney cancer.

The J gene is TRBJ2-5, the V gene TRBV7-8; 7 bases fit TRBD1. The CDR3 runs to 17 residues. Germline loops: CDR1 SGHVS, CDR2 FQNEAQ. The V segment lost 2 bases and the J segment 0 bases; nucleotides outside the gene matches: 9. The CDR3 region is CASSLSEGAGHQETQYF. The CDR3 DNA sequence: TGTGCCAGCAGCTTAAGTGAGGGGGCGGGCCACCAAGAGACCCAGTACTTC. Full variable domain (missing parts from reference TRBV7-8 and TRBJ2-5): GAGVSQSPRYKVAKRGQDVALRCDPISGHVSLFWYQQALGQGPEFLTYFQNEAQLDKSGLPSDRFFAERPEGSVSTLKIQRTQQEDSAVYLCASSLSEGAGHQETQYFGPGTRLLVL.

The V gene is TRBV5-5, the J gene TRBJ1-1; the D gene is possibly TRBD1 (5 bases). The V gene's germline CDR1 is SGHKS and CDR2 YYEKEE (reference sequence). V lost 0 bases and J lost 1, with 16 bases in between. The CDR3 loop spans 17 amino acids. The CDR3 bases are TGTGCCAGCAGCTTGGCCATGCCGTGGGGCCCGAACACTGAAGCTTTCTTT. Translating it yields CASSLAMPWGPNTEAFF.

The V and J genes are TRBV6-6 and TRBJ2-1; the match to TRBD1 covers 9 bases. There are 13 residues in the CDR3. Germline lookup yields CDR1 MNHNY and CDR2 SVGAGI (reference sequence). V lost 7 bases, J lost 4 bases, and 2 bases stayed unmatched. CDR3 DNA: TGTGCCAGCATGGACAGGGGTTACAATGAGCAGTTCTTC. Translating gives CASMDRGYNEQFF.

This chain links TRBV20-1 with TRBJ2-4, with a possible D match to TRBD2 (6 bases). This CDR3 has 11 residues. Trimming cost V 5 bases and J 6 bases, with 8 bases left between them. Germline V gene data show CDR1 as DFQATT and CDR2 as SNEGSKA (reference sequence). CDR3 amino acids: CSAGTLNIQYF. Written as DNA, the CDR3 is TGCAGTGCTGGGACTTTAAACATTCAGTACTTC.

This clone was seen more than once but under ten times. The CDR3 here is CASSKDRGPYEQYF. CDR3 coding DNA: TGTGCCAGCAGCAAGGACAGGGGGCCCTACGAGCAGTACTTC. This sequence joins TRBV7-2 and TRBJ2-7; 11 bases match TRBD1. Germline assignment: CDR1 SGHTA and CDR2 FQGNSA. The V segment lost 5 bases and the J segment 2 bases; nucleotides outside the gene matches: 2. This CDR3 has 14 residues. Combining the CDR3 with reference TRBV7-2 and TRBJ2-7 gives the whole variable domain GAGVSQSPSNKVTEKGKDVELRCDPISGHTALYWYRQSLGQGLEFLIYFQGNSAPDKSGLPSDRFSAERTGGSVSTLTIQRTQQEDSAVYLCASSKDRGPYEQYFGPGTRLTVT.

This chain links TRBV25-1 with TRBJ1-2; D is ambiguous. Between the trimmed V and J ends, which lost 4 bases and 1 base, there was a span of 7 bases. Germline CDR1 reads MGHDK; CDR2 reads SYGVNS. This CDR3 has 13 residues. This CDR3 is CASSVNSNYGYTF. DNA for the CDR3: TGTGCCAGCAGTGTCAATAGTAACTATGGCTACACCTTC.

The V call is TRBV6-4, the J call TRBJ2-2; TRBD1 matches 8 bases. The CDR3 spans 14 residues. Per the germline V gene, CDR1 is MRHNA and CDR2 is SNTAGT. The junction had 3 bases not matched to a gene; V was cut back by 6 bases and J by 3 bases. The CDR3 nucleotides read TGTGCCAGCAGCGGACAGGGAGACACCGGGGAGCTGTTTTTT. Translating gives CASSGQGDTGELFF.

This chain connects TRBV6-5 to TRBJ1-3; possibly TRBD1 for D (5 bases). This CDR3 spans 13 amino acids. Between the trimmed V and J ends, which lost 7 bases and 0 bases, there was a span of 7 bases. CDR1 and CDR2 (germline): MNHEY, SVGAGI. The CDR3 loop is CASKTGSGNTIYF. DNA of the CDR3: TGTGCCAGCAAAACAGGCTCTGGAAACACCATATATTTT.

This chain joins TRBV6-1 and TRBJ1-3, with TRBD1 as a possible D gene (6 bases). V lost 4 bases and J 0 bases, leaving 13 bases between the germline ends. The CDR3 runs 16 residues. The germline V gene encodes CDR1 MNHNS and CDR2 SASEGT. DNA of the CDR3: TGTGCCAGCAGTGTGGTTTGGGGGCTCTCTGGAAACACCATATATTTT. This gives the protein CASSVVWGLSGNTIYF.

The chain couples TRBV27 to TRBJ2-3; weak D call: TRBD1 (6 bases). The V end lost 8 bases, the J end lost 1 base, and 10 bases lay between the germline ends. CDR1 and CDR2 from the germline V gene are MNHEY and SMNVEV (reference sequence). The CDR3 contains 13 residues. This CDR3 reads CASGYRGTDTQYF. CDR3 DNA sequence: TGTGCCAGCGGATACAGGGGCACAGATACGCAGTATTTT.

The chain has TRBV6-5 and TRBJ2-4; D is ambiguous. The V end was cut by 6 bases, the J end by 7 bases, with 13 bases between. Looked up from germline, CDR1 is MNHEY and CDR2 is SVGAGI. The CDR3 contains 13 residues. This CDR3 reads CASRSHGDNIQYF. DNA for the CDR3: TGTGCCAGCAGGTCACATGGAGATAACATTCAGTACTTC.

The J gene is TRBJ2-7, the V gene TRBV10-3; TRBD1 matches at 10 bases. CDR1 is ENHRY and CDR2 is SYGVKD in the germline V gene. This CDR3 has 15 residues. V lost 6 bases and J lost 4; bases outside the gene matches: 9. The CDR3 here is CAIRTSGQGKYEQYF. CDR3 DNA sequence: TGTGCCATCAGGACATCGGGACAGGGGAAATACGAGCAGTACTTC.

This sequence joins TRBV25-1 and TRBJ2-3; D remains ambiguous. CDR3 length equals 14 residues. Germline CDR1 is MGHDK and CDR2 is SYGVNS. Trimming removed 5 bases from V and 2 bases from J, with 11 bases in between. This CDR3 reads CASSLTGSTDTQYF. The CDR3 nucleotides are TGTGCCAGCAGTCTAACCGGGTCCACAGATACGCAGTATTTT.

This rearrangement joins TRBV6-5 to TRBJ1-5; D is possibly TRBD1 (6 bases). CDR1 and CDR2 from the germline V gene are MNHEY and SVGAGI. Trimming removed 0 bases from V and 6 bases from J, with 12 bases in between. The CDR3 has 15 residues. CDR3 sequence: CASSYSGGAGQPQHF. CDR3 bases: TGTGCCAGCAGTTACTCGGGGGGGGCGGGTCAGCCCCAGCATTTT.

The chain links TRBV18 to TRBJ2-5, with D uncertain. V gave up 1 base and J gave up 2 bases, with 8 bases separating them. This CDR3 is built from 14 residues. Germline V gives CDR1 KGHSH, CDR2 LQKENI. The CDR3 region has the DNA TGTGCCAGCTCACCACGCCCTGTACAAGAGACCCAGTACTTC. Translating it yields CASSPRPVQETQYF.

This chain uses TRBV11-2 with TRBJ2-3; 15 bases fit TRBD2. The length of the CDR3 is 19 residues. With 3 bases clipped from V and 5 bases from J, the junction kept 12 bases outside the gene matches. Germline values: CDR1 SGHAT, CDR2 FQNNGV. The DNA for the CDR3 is TGTGCCAGCAGCTTTCCCATCGGACTAGCGGGAGGGCAAAGAGATACGCAGTATTTT. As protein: CASSFPIGLAGGQRDTQYF.

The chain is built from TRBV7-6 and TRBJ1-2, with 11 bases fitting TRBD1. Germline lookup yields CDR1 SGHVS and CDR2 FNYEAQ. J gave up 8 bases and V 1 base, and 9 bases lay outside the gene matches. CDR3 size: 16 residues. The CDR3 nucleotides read TGTGCCAGCAGCTTAGATCCAGGACAGGGGGCTTGGGGCTACACCTTC. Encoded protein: CASSLDPGQGAWGYTF.

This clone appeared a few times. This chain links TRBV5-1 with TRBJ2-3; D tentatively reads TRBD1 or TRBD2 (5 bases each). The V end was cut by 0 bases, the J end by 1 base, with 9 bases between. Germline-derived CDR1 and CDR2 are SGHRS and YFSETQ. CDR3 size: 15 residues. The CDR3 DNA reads TGCGCCAGCAGCTTGGGTCGGGGACGCACAGATACGCAGTATTTT. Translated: CASSLGRGRTDTQYF.